This TCR beta chain is drawn from a study of beta chain features in type 1 diabetes. Isolated RNA was reverse transcribed in full, so expressed TCRB transcripts were sequenced. Using immunoSEQ multiplex PCR, the repertoire was profiled, and TCRdb retains in-frame clones only, with some absent. Of 150,000 to 200,000 clones in the sample, roughly 60% are singletons; the top ten hold approximately 0.089%. It was one heparinised blood draw, averaging about 116 mL, that each donor gave. Markers CD45RO/CCR7/CD25/CD127/CD95/CD27 served to sort CD4+ naive, central memory, regulatory and stem cell-like memory cells. The CDR3 extends over 18 amino acids. V dropped 2 bases and J dropped 2; count of bases not matched to a gene: 10. Germline loops: CDR1 LGHNA, CDR2 YNFKEQ. Study-wide results and caveats: Moderate but significant shortening of TCRB CDR3s was recorded in all four CD4+ subsets from Type 1 diabetes patients.

About this clone itself: Its antigen is still unknown.

Input material: naive CD4+ T cells from blood. The chain links TRBV4-2 to TRBJ2-5, with 11 bases aligning to TRBD2. This TCR was recovered from a man aged 25 to 40 with type 1 diabetes. In DNA form, the CDR3 reads TGTGCCAGCAGCCAACTAGCGGGGGGTACAGCCTCACAAGAGACCCAGTACTTC. It is translated as CASSQLAGGTASQETQYF.